The entry that follows covers one T cell receptor (beta chain) sequence. Its antigen is not identified. This sample is part of a study of T cell repertoires in cytomegalovirus infection. On the study more broadly: It can be stated that public TCR beta signatures indicated CMV infection as well as a matching HLA type.

Study findings and constraints: HLA-C-restricted TCR beta clonotypes specific for CMV led the ex vivo response. Cumulated frequencies of public TCR beta families served to identify carriers of CMV plus the relevant HLA.

Trimming cost V 3 bases and J 2 bases; bases outside gene matches: 7. Germline loops: CDR1 MDHEN, CDR2 SYDVKM. CDR3 length: 15 amino acids. Each CDR3 protein is one row after TCRdb ran MiXCR on the reads. The data contain roughly 230,000 distinct CDR3 sequences, roughly 22% of them singletons. The sequencing sample was made of CD8+ T cells from PBMCs. The chain recombines TRBV28 with TRBJ2-7, with 7 bases fitting TRBD2. The clonotype originates from a human donor in good health (CMV status not recorded). Some clones in this sample may be carry-over from other donors' samples. This chain's CDR3 is CASSFPRGGTYEQYF. The DNA for the CDR3 is TGTGCCAGCAGTTTCCCCCGGGGAGGGACCTACGAGCAGTACTTC. The full variable domain, rest sourced from reference TRBV28 and TRBJ2-7, is DVKVTQSSRYLVKRTGEKVFLECVQDMDHENMFWYRQDPGLGLRLIYFSYDVKMKEKGDIPEGYSVSREKKERFSLILESASTNQTSMYLCASSFPRGGTYEQYFGPGTRLTVT.